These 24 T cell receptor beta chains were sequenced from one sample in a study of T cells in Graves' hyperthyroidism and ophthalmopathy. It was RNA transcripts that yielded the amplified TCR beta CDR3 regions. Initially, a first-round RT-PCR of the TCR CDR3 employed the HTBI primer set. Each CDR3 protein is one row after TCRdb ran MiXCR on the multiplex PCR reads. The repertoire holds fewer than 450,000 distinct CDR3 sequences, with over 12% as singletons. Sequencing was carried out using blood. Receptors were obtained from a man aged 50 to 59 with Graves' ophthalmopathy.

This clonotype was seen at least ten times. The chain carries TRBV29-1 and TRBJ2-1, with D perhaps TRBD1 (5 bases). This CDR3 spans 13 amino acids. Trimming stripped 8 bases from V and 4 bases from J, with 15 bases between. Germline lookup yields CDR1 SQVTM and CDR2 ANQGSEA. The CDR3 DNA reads TGCAGCATTCGGGTGACAGTATACAATGAGCAGTTCTTC. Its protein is CSIRVTVYNEQFF.

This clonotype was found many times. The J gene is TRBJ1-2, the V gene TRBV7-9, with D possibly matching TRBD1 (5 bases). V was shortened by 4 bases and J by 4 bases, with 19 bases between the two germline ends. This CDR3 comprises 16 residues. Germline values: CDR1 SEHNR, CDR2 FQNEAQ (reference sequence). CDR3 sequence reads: CASSSDDRGLSYGYTF. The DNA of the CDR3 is TGTGCCAGCAGCTCCGACGACAGAGGCCTAAGCTATGGCTACACCTTC.

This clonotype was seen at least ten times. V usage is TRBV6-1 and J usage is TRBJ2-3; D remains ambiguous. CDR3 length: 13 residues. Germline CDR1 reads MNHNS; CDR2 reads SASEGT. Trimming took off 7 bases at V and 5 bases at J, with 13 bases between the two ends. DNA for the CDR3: TGTGCCAGCACTGGGTTTGGGGTAGATACGCAGTATTTT. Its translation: CASTGFGVDTQYF.

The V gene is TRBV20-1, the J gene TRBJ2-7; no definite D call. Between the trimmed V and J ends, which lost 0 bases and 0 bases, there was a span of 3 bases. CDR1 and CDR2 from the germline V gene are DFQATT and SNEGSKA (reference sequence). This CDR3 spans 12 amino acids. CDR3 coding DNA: TGCAGTGCTAGAGAAAACTCCTACGAGCAGTACTTC. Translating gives CSARENSYEQYF.

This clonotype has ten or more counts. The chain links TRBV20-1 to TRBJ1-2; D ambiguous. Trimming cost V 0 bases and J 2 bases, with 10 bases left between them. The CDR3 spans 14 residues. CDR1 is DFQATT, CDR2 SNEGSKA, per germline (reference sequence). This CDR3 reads CSARDRDTNYGYTF. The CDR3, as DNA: TGCAGTGCTAGAGATAGAGACACCAACTATGGCTACACCTTC.

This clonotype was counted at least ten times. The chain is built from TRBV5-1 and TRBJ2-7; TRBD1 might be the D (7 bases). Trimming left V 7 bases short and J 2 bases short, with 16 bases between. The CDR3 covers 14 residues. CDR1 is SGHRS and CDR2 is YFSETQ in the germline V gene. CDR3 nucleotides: TGCGCCAGCCGGGAGACAGGGTCTACCTACGAGCAGTACTTC. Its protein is CASRETGSTYEQYF.

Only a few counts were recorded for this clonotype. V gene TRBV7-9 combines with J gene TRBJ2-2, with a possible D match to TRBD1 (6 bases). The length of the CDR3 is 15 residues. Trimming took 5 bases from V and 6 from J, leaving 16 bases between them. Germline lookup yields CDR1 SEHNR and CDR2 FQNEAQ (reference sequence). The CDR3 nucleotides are TGTGCCAGCAGCAGGGGAACAGGGTTCGCCGGGGAGCTGTTTTTT. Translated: CASSRGTGFAGELFF. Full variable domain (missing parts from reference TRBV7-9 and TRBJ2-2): DTGVSQNPRHKITKRGQNVTFRCDPISEHNRLYWYRQTLGQGPEFLTYFQNEAQLEKSRLLSDRFSAERPKGSFSTLEIQRTEQGDSAMYLCASSRGTGFAGELFFGEGSRLTVL.

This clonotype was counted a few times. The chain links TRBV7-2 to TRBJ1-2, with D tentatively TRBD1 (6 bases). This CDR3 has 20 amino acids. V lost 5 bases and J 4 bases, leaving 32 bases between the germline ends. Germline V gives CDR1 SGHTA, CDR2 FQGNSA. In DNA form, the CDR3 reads TGTGCCAGCAGCCGACCAACAACCCCGAAGGGACCTAGGGGGATCTATGGCTACACCTTC. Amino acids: CASSRPTTPKGPRGIYGYTF.

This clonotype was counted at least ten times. CDR3 region: CAWSGGSGRFADTQYF. Written as DNA, the CDR3 is TGTGCCTGGAGTGGCGGTAGCGGGAGATTCGCAGATACGCAGTATTTT. V is TRBV30 and J is TRBJ2-3, with 9 bases identical to TRBD2. Germline CDR1 reads GTSNPN; CDR2 reads SVGIG (reference sequence). There are 16 residues in the CDR3. Trimming took 1 base from V and 4 from J; bases not matched to a gene: 9.

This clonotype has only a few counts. Here the CDR3 DNA reads TGTGCCAGCTCACCTGGGGAGACGGACTACGAGCAGTACTTC. Residues: CASSPGETDYEQYF. The genes are TRBV18 and TRBJ2-7, with D tentatively TRBD2 (5 bases). V lost 3 bases to trimming and J lost 3 bases, with 12 bases between them. The germline V gene encodes CDR1 KGHSH and CDR2 LQKENI. The CDR3 is 14 amino acids.

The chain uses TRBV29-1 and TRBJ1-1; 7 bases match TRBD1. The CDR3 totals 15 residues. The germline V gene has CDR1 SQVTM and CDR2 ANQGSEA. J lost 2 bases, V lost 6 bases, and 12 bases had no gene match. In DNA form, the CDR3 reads TGCAGCGTGCGGGGGGGGGGGACAGAAAACACTGAAGCTTTCTTT. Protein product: CSVRGGGTENTEAFF.

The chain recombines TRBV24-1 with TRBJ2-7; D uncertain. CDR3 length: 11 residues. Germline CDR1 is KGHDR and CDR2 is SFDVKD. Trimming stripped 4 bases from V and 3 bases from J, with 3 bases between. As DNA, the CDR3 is TGTGCCACCAGTGACGGCTACGAGCAGTACTTC. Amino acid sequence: CATSDGYEQYF.

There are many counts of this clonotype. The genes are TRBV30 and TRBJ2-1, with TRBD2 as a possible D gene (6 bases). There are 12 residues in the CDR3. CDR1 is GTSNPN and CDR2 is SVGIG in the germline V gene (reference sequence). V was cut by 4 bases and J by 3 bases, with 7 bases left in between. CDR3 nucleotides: TGTGCCTGGATTAGCGGCTACAATGAGCAGTTCTTC. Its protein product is CAWISGYNEQFF.

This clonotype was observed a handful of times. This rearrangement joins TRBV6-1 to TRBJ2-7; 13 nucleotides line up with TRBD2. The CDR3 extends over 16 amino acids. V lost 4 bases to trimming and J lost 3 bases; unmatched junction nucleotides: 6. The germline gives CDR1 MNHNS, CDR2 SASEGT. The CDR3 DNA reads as TGTGCCAGCAGTGGACTAGCGGGAGGCTCAAACTACGAGCAGTACTTC. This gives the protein CASSGLAGGSNYEQYF.

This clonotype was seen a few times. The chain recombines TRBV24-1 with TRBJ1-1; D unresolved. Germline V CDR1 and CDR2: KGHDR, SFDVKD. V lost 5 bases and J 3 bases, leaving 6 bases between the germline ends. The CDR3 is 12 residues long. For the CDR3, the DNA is TGTGCCACCAGTGCAAGGGACACTGAAGCTTTCTTT. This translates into CATSARDTEAFF.

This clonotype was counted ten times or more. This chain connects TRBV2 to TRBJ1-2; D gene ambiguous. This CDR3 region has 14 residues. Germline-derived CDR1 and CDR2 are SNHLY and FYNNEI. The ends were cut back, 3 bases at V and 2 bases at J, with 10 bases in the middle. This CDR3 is CASSDGMGNYGYTF. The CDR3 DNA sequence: TGTGCCAGCAGTGATGGGATGGGAAACTATGGCTACACCTTC.

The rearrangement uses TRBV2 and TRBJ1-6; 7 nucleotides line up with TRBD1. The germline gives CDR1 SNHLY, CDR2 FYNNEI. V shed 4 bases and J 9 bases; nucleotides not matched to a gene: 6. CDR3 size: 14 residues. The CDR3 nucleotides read TGTGCCAGCAGTGGACAGGGTGGCGGTTCACCCCTCCACTTT. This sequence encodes CASSGQGGGSPLHF. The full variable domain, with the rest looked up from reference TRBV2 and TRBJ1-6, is EPEVTQTPSHQVTQMGQEVILRCVPISNHLYFYWYRQILGQKVEFLVSFYNNEISEKSEIFDDQFSVERPDGSNFTLKIRSTKLEDSAMYFCASSGQGGGSPLHFGNGTRLTVT.

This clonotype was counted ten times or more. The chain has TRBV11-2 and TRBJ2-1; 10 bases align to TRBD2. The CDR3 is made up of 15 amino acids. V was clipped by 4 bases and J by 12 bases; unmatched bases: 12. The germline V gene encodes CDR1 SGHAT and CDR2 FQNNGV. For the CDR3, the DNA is TGTGCCAGCAGCTCCCGGGGGCTAGCGGGGGTTGTGCAGTTCTTC. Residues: CASSSRGLAGVVQFF.

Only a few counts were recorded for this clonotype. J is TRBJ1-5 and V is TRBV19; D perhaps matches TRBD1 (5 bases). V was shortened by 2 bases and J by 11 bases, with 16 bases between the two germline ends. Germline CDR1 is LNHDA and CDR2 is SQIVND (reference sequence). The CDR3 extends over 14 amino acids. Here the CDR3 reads CASSILGPQESQHF. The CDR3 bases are TGTGCCAGTAGTATACTGGGACCCCAGGAGTCCCAGCATTTT.

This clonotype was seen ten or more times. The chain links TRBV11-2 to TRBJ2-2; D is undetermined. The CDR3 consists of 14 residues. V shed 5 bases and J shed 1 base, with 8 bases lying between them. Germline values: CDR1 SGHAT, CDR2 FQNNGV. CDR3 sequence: CASSGRLNTGELFF. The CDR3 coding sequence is TGTGCCAGCAGCGGAAGACTGAACACCGGGGAGCTGTTTTTT.

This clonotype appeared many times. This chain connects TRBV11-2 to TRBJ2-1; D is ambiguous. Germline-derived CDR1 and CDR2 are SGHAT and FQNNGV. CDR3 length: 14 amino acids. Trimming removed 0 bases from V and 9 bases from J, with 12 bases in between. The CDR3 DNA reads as TGTGCCAGCAGCTTAGATGGTCTCTGGCGTGAGCAGTTCTTC. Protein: CASSLDGLWREQFF.

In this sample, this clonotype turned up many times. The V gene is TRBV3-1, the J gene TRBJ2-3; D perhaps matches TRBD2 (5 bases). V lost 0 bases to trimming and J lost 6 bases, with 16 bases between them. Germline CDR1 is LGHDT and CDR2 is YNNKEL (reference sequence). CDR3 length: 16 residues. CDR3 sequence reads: CASSQDPVSTGDTQYF. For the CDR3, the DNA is TGTGCCAGCAGCCAAGATCCAGTTTCTACGGGGGATACGCAGTATTTT.

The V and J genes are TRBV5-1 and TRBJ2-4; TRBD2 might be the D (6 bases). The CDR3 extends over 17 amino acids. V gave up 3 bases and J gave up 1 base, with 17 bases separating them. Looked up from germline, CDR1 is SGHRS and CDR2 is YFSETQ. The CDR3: CASSYNSGREAKNIQYF. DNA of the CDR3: TGCGCCAGCAGCTATAACTCGGGACGGGAGGCCAAAAACATTCAGTACTTC.

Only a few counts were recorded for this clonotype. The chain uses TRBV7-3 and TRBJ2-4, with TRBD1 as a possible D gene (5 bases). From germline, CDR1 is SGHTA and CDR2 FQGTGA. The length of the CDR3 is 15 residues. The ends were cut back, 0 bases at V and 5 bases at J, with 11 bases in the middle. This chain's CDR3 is CASSLTWQGENIQYF. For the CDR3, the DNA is TGTGCCAGCAGCTTAACGTGGCAGGGCGAAAACATTCAGTACTTC.